This is a list of T cell receptor beta chains from one sample in a study of OX40 agonist ivuxolimab in advanced cancers. Profiling relied on immunoSEQ multiplex PCR, and the TCRdb table lists in-frame clones only, not all of them. The sample holds 10,000 to 15,000 clones, 84% seen once. The specimen comprised CD4+ or CD8+ T cells sorted from blood, sampled in a trial of the OX40 agonist ivuxolimab. The receptors stem from an adult with an advanced solid tumor such as melanoma, head and neck, liver or kidney cancer. Both conserved end residues are part of each CDR3. D genes are given only for firm matches.

D gene	V gene	CDR3 protein
NA	TRBV10-3	CAISDSALHAFF
NA	TRBV7-9	CASSLRGNEQYF
NA	TRBV7-3	CASSGTGIEAFF
NA	TRBV6-6	CATQTVSSTDTQYF
NA	TRBV4-1	CASSHTHDYGYTF
TRBD2	TRBV2	CASSHPLAAGSYEQYF
NA	TRBV15	CATSPGGTTEAFF
NA	TRBV9	CASSVSPRTSGKNIQYF
TRBD1	TRBV5-1	CASSTTGWPGVGYTF
NA	TRBV7-2	CASSLRGGAHIRETQYF
TRBD2	TRBV27	CASSLKGLAPKEQYF
TRBD2	TRBV7-8	CASSLVASGGEQFF